The 16 T cell receptor beta chains presented below share a single source sample, sequenced in a study of OX40 agonist ivuxolimab in advanced cancers. Sequenced by immunoSEQ multiplex PCR; TCRdb stores in-frame clones only, minus some. The data show about 94,000 clones, roughly 87% seen once. The starting material was CD4+ or CD8+ T cells sorted from blood, obtained in a trial of the OX40 agonist ivuxolimab. The receptors here all came from an adult with an advanced solid tumor such as melanoma, head and neck, liver or kidney cancer.

In this sample, this clone turned up once. The rearrangement links TRBV5-4 to TRBJ1-1; unclear D gene. CDR1 and CDR2 (germline): SGHNT, YYREEE (reference sequence). This CDR3 is built from 15 residues. Trimming pared 0 bases from V and 6 bases from J, leaving 15 bases between. CDR3: CASSLGSRLNAEAFF. CDR3 sequence (DNA): TGTGCCAGCAGCTTGGGGTCACGTTTAAACGCTGAAGCTTTCTTT.

The gene calls are TRBV20-1 and TRBJ2-7; D remains unclear. This CDR3 is 10 amino acids long. Trimming cost V 6 bases and J 3 bases, with 6 bases left between them. Looked up from germline, CDR1 is DFQATT and CDR2 is SNEGSKA (reference sequence). CDR3 in amino acids: CSAGRYEQYF. The CDR3 nucleotides are TGCAGTGCGGGCCGCTACGAGCAGTACTTC.

This clone was counted a single time. The V call is TRBV4-1, the J call TRBJ2-1; maybe TRBD2 (7 bases). V was pared by 3 bases and J by 0 bases, with 12 bases between. CDR1 and CDR2 from the germline V gene are MGHRA and YSYEKL. This CDR3 has 16 residues. The CDR3 bases are TGCGCCAGCAGCCATCCCCGGGGGGCCTCCTACAATGAGCAGTTCTTC. Translation gives CASSHPRGASYNEQFF.

The chain carries TRBV15 and TRBJ2-7, with a tentative D call TRBD1 (6 bases). CDR1 and CDR2 from the germline V gene are LNHNV and YYDKDF (reference sequence). Trimming took 0 bases from V and 2 from J, leaving 14 bases between them. The CDR3 covers 16 residues. CDR3 sequence: CATSRDFRTATYEQYF. Here the CDR3 DNA reads TGTGCCACCAGCAGAGACTTCCGGACAGCAACCTACGAGCAGTACTTC. Variable domain in full (rest from reference TRBV15 and TRBJ2-7): DAMVIQNPRYQVTQFGKPVTLSCSQTLNHNVMYWYQQKSSQAPKLLFHYYDKDFNNEADTPDNFQSRRPNTSFCFLDIRSPGLGDTAMYLCATSRDFRTATYEQYFGPGTRLTVT.

The chain combines TRBV11-2 with TRBJ1-2, with 8 bases fitting TRBD1. CDR3 length equals 16 residues. J lost 3 bases, V lost 2 bases, and 8 bases had no gene match. Germline CDR1 SGHAT, CDR2 FQNNGV. The CDR3 loop reads CASSLWRRTGHYGYTF. CDR3 nucleotides: TGTGCCAGCAGCTTATGGCGCCGGACAGGGCACTATGGCTACACCTTC.

J is TRBJ1-3 and V is TRBV9; a weak D match, TRBD1 (6 bases). Germline V CDR1 and CDR2: SGDLS, YYNGEE. This CDR3 contains 14 residues. V was shortened by 0 bases and J by 3 bases, with 7 bases between the two germline ends. The CDR3 nucleotides read TGTGCCAGCAGCGTAGCCAGGGGTGGAAACACCATATATTTT. It yields the protein CASSVARGGNTIYF.

This chain connects TRBV11-2 to TRBJ1-1; the match to TRBD1 covers 7 bases. The germline V gene encodes CDR1 SGHAT and CDR2 FQNNGV. There are 13 residues in the CDR3. Trimming took 5 bases from V and 4 from J; bases not matched to a gene: 4. The CDR3 region is CASSTYRGTEAFF. Written as DNA, the CDR3 is TGTGCCAGCAGCACATACAGGGGCACTGAAGCTTTCTTT.

The chain's CDR3 is CASSWGQRYEQYF. DNA for the CDR3: TGTGCCAGCAGCTGGGGACAGCGCTACGAGCAGTACTTC. This chain links TRBV5-4 with TRBJ2-7, with 7 positions matching TRBD1. The CDR3 sequence is 13 residues long. Germline V gives CDR1 SGHNT, CDR2 YYREEE (reference sequence). Unmatched junction bases numbered 3, after V lost 3 bases and J lost 3 bases.

The V gene is TRBV6-1, the J gene TRBJ1-5; D uncertain. The CDR3 runs 12 residues. Germline assignment: CDR1 MNHNS and CDR2 SASEGT. Between the trimmed V and J ends, which lost 1 base and 7 bases, there was a span of 5 bases. The CDR3 coding sequence is TGTGCCAGCAGTGAAGAACGCCAGCCCCAGCATTTT. Amino acid sequence: CASSEERQPQHF.

The genes are TRBV2 and TRBJ1-2; TRBD1 is a possible D gene (5 bases). The germline gives CDR1 SNHLY, CDR2 FYNNEI. This CDR3 comprises 15 residues. V lost 3 bases to trimming and J lost 5 bases, with 16 bases between them. Written as DNA, the CDR3 is TGTGCCAGCAGTGATCGGCAGACACCAGGGTATGGCTACACCTTC. Its protein is CASSDRQTPGYGYTF. Full variable domain (missing parts from reference TRBV2 and TRBJ1-2): EPEVTQTPSHQVTQMGQEVILRCVPISNHLYFYWYRQILGQKVEFLVSFYNNEISEKSEIFDDQFSVERPDGSNFTLKIRSTKLEDSAMYFCASSDRQTPGYGYTFGSGTRLTVV.

The chain joins TRBV21-1 to TRBJ1-6. TRBV21-1 is assigned pseudogene status. The CDR3 spans 13 residues. The CDR3 loop is CASSTRTDSPLHF. DNA of the CDR3: TGTGCCAGCAGCACCCGGACGGATTCACCCCTCCACTTT.

This clone occurred a few times. The rearrangement uses TRBV2 and TRBJ1-1; TRBD1 aligns across 7 bases. Germline-derived CDR1 and CDR2 are SNHLY and FYNNEI. CDR3 length: 15 amino acids. V lost 4 bases, J lost 4 bases, and 9 bases stayed unmatched. The CDR3 DNA reads as TGTGCCAGCAGTGGACCAACAGGGGTGGGCACTGAAGCTTTCTTT. Its translation: CASSGPTGVGTEAFF.

This sequence joins TRBV18 and TRBJ2-4; 11 bases agree with TRBD2. CDR1 is KGHSH, CDR2 LQKENI, per germline. The CDR3 runs to 20 residues. J was trimmed by 1 base and V by 0 bases; bases with no gene match: 11. The CDR3 sequence is CASSPPTSGGLRLAKNIQYF. CDR3 nucleotides: TGTGCCAGCTCACCACCAACTAGCGGGGGCCTACGACTGGCCAAAAACATTCAGTACTTC.

This clone was found once. The genes are TRBV7-9 and TRBJ1-1; D ambiguous. Between the trimmed V and J ends, which lost 2 bases and 4 bases, there was a span of 11 bases. Germline values: CDR1 SEHNR, CDR2 FQNEAQ (reference sequence). This CDR3 comprises 14 residues. CDR3 region: CASSLSRRGTEAFF. In nucleotides, the CDR3 is TGTGCCAGCAGCTTATCCAGGCGGGGCACTGAAGCTTTCTTT.

CDR3 region: CASTAGGYEQYF. In nucleotides, the CDR3 is TGTGCCAGTACGGCAGGGGGCTACGAGCAGTACTTC. This rearrangement joins TRBV19 to TRBJ2-7; 7 bases fit TRBD1. Germline-derived CDR1 and CDR2 are LNHDA and SQIVND (reference sequence). The length of the CDR3 is 12 residues. Trimming took 7 bases from V and 3 from J; bases not matched to a gene: 3.

The chain is built from TRBV27 and TRBJ1-1, with TRBD1 matching 8 bases. The CDR3 consists of 14 residues. V trimming: 3 bases; J trimming: 4 bases; junction bases outside the gene matches: 4. Germline assignment: CDR1 MNHEY and CDR2 SMNVEV (reference sequence). The CDR3 region is CASSFQGAPTEAFF. The CDR3 DNA reads as TGTGCCAGCAGTTTTCAGGGGGCGCCCACTGAAGCTTTCTTT.